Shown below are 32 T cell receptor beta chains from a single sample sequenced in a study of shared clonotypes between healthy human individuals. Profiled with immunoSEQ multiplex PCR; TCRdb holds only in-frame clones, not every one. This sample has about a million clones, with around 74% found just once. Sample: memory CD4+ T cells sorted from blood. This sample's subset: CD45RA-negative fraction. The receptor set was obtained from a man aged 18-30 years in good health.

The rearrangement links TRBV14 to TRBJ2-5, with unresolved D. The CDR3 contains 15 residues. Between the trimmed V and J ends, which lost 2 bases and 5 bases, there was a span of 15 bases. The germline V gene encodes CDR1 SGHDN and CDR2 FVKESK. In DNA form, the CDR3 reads TGTGCCAGCAGCCAAACTGTGGGGTTTGGGGAGACCCAGTACTTC. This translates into CASSQTVGFGETQYF.

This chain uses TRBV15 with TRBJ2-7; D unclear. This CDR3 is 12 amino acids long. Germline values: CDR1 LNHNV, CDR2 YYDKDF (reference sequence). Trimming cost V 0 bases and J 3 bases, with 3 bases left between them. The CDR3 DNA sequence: TGTGCCACCAGCAGAGAAAACTACGAGCAGTACTTC. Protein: CATSRENYEQYF.

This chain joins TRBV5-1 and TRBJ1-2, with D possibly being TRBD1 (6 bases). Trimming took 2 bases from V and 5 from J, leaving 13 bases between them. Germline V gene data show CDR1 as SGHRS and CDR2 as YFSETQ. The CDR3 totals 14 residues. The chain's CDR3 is CASSFLEGGYGYTF. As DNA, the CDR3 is TGCGCCAGCAGCTTCCTAGAAGGGGGTTATGGCTACACCTTC.

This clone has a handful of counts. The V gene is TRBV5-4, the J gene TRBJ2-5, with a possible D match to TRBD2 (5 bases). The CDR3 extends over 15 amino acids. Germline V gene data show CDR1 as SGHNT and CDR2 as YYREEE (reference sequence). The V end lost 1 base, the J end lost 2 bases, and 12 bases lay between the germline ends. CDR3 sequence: CASSLLADKQETQYF. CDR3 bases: TGTGCCAGCAGCTTGCTAGCCGATAAACAAGAGACCCAGTACTTC.

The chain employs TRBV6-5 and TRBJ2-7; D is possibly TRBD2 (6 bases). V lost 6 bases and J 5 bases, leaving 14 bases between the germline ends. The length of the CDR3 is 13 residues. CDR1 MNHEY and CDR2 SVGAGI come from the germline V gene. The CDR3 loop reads CASSPAGSHEQYF. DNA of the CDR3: TGTGCCAGCAGCCCGGCCGGGAGCCACGAGCAGTACTTC.

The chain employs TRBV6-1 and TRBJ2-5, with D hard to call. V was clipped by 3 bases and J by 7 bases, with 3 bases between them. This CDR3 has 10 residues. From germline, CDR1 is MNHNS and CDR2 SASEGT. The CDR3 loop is CASSERTQYF. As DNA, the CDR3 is TGTGCCAGCAGTGAGCGGACCCAGTACTTC.

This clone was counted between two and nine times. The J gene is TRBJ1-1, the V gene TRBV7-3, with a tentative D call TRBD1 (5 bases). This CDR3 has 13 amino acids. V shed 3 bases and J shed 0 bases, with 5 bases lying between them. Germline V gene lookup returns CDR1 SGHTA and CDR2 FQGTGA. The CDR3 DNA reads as TGTGCCAGCAGCTTCAGGGTGAACACTGAAGCTTTCTTT. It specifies CASSFRVNTEAFF.

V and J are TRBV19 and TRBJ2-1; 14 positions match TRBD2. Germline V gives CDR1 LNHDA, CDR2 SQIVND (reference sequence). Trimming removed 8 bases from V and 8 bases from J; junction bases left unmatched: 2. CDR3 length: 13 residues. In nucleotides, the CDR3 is TGTGCCAGTGGGACTAGCGGGAGTTATGAGCAGTTCTTC. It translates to CASGTSGSYEQFF.

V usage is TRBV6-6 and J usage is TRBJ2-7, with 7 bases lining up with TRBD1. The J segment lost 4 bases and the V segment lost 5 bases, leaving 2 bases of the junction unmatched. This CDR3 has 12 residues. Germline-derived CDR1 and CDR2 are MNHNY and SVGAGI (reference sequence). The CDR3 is CASSPGQYEQYF. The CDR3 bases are TGTGCCAGCAGTCCGGGACAGTACGAGCAGTACTTC.

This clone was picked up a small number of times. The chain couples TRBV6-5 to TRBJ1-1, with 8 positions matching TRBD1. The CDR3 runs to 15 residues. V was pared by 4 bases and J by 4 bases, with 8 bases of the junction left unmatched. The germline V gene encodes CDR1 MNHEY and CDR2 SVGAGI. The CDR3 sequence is CASSWTGNKATEAFF. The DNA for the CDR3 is TGTGCCAGCAGTTGGACAGGGAATAAGGCCACTGAAGCTTTCTTT.

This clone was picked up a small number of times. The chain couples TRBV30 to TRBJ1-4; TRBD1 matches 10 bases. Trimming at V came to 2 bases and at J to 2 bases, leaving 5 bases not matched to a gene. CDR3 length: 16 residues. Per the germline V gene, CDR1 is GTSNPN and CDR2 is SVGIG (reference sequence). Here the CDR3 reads CAWSPGTGATNEKLFF. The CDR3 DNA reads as TGTGCCTGGAGTCCCGGGACAGGGGCTACTAATGAAAAACTGTTTTTT.

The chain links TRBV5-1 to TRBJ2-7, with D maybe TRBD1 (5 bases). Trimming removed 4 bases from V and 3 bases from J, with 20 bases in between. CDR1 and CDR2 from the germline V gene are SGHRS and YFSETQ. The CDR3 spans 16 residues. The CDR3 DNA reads TGCGCCAGCAGCCCTAGGCAGGCAGGGATGCGCTACGAGCAGTACTTC. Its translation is CASSPRQAGMRYEQYF.

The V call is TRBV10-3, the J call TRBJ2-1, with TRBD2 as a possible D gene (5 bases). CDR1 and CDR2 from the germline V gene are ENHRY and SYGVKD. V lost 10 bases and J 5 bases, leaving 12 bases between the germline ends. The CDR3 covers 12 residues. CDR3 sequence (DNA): TGTGCCACCAGCGGAGCGGACAATGAGCAGTTCTTC. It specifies CATSGADNEQFF.

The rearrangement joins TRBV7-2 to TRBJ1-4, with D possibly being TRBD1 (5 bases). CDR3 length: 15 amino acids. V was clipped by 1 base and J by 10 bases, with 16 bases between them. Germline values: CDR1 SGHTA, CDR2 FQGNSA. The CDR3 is CASSLVYGREAKLFF. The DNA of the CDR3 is TGTGCCAGCAGCTTAGTTTACGGCAGGGAGGCAAAACTGTTTTTT.

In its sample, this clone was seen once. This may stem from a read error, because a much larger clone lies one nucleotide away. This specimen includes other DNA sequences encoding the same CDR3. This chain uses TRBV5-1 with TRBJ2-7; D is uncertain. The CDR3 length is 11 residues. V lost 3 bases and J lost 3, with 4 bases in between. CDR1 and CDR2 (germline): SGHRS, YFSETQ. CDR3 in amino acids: CASSSDYEQYF. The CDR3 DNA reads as TGCGCCAGCAGCTCCGACTACGAGCAGTACTTC.

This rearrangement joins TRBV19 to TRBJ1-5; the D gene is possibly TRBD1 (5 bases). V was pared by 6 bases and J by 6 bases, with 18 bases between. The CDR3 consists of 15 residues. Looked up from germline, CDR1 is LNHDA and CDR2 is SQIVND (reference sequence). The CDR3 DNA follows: TGTGCCAGTAGGCCGGACATTAGAAGGTCTCAGCCCCAGCATTTT. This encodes CASRPDIRRSQPQHF.

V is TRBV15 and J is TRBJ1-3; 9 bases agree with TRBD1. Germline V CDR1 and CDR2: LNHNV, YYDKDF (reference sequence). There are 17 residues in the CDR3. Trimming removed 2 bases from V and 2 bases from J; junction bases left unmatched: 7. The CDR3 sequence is CATSRPGQGLAGNTIYF. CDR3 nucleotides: TGTGCCACCAGCAGACCTGGACAGGGGTTGGCTGGAAACACCATATATTTT.

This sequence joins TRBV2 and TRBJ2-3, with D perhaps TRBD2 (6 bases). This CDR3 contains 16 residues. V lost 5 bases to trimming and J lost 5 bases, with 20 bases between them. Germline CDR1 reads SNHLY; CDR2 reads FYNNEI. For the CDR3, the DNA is TGTGCCAGCAGTATCAGTGCGGGACTGGGTAAAGATACGCAGTATTTT. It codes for CASSISAGLGKDTQYF. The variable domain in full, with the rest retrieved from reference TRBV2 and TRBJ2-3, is EPEVTQTPSHQVTQMGQEVILRCVPISNHLYFYWYRQILGQKVEFLVSFYNNEISEKSEIFDDQFSVERPDGSNFTLKIRSTKLEDSAMYFCASSISAGLGKDTQYFGPGTRLTVL.

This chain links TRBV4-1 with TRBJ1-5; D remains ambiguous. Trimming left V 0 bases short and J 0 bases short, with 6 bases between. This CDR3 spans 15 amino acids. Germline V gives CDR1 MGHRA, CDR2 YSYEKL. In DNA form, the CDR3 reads TGCGCCAGCAGCCAAGAGGTCTATAGCAATCAGCCCCAGCATTTT. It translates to CASSQEVYSNQPQHF.

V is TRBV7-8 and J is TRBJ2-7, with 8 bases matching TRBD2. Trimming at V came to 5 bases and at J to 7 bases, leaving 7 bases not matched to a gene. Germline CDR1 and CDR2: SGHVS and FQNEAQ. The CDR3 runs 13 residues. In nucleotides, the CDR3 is TGTGCCAGCAGCCTCGGACTAGCCCGGGAGCAGTACTTC. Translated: CASSLGLAREQYF.

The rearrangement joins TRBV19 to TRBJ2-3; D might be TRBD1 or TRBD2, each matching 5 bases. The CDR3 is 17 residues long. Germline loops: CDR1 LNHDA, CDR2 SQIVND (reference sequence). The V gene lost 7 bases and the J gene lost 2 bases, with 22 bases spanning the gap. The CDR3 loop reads CASTPRGDSGHTDTQYF. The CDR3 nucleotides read TGTGCCAGTACCCCCCGTGGAGACAGCGGCCACACAGATACGCAGTATTTT. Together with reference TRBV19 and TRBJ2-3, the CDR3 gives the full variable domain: DGGITQSPKYLFRKEGQNVTLSCEQNLNHDAMYWYRQDPGQGLRLIYYSQIVNDFQKGDIAEGYSVSREKKESFPLTVTSAQKNPTAFYLCASTPRGDSGHTDTQYFGPGTRLTVL.

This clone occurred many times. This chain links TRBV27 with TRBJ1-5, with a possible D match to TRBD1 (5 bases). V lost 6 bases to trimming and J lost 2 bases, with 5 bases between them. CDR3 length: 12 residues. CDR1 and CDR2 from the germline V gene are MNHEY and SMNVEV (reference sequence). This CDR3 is CASRQGNQPQHF. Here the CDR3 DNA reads TGTGCCAGCAGACAGGGCAATCAGCCCCAGCATTTT.

This CDR3 is CASSPTGNNEQYF. CDR3 bases: TGTGCCAGCAGCCCCACAGGGAATAACGAGCAGTACTTC. The rearrangement uses TRBV7-9 and TRBJ2-7; D may be TRBD1 (6 bases). Trimming stripped 5 bases from V and 5 bases from J, with 13 bases between. This CDR3 comprises 13 residues. The germline V gene has CDR1 SEHNR and CDR2 FQNEAQ (reference sequence).

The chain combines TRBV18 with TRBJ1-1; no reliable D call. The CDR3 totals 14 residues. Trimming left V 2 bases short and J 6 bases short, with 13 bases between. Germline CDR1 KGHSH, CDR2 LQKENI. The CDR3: CASSPKRATAEAFF. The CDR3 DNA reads TGTGCCAGCTCACCAAAGAGGGCAACGGCTGAAGCTTTCTTT. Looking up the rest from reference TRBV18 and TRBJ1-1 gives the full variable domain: NAGVMQNPRHLVRRRGQEARLRCSPMKGHSHVYWYRQLPEEGLKFMVYLQKENIIDESGMPKERFSAEFPKEGPSILRIQQVVRGDSAAYFCASSPKRATAEAFFGQGTRLTVV.

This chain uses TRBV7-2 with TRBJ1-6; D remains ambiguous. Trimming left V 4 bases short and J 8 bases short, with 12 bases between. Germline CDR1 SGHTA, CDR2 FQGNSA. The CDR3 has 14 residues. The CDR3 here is CASSSGGWHSPLHF. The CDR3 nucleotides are TGTGCCAGCAGCTCCGGAGGGTGGCATTCACCCCTCCACTTT.

The CDR3 DNA reads TGTGCCAGCAGCTTGGGCACAGGGTTCAACAATCAGCCCCAGCATTTT. Amino acid sequence: CASSLGTGFNNQPQHF. The chain carries TRBV7-8 and TRBJ1-5, with D tentatively TRBD1 (6 bases). Germline V gene lookup returns CDR1 SGHVS and CDR2 FQNEAQ. CDR3 length: 16 amino acids. Deletions cut 3 bases from V and 3 bases from J, with 15 bases between.

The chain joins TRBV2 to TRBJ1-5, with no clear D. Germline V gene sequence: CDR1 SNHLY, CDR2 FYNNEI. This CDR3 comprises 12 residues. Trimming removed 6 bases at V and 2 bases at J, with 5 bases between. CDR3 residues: CASRRGNQPQHF. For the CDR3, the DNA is TGTGCCAGCAGGAGGGGCAATCAGCCCCAGCATTTT.

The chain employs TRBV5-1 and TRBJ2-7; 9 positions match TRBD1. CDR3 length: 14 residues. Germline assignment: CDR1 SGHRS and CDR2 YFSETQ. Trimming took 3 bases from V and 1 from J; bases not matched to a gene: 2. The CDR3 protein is CASSWDRASYEQYF. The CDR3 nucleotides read TGCGCCAGCAGCTGGGACAGGGCGTCCTACGAGCAGTACTTC.

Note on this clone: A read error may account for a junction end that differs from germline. CDR3 residues: CASSLDGVGDEQFF. The CDR3 DNA reads TGTGCTAGCAGCTTAGATGGGGTGGGGGATGAGCAGTTCTTC. The chain has TRBV7-7 and TRBJ2-1; D is possibly TRBD1 or TRBD2 (5 bases each). The CDR3 is made up of 14 amino acids. Germline assignment: CDR1 SSHAT and CDR2 FNYEAQ (reference sequence).

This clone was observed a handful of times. The CDR3 reads CASARGASGTDTQYF. Written as DNA, the CDR3 is TGTGCCAGCGCCCGCGGGGCTAGCGGGACAGATACGCAGTATTTT. J is TRBJ2-3 and V is TRBV7-9, with 8 bases that match TRBD2. Trimming cost V 8 bases and J 3 bases; bases outside gene matches: 10. The CDR3 is 15 amino acids. Germline V lookup: CDR1 SEHNR, CDR2 FQNEAQ (reference sequence).

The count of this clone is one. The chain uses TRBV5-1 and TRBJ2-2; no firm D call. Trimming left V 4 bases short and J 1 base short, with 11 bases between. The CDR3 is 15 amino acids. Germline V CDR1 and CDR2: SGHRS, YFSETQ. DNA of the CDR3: TGCGCCAGCAGCGGAGTGGGTTTGAACACCGGGGAGCTGTTTTTT. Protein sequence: CASSGVGLNTGELFF.

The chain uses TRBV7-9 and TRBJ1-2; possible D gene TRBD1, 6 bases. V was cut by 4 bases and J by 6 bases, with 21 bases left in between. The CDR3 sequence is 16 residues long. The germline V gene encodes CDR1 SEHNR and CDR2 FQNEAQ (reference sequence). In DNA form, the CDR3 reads TGTGCCAGCAGCTCACTAATACCCTTGGACAGAAATGGCTACACCTTC. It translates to CASSSLIPLDRNGYTF.